A selection of T cell receptor beta chains follows, all from one sample in a study of control samples from healthy donors and cancer patients. TCRdb keeps only in-frame clones here, not all; method: immunoSEQ multiplex PCR. The table shows roughly 170,000 clones, with 85% to 95% occurring only once. The sample comprised blood. The origin of the receptors is a woman aged 18-29 years in good health. CDR3s include the opening cysteine and the closing phenylalanine or tryptophan. D genes are given only for firm matches. A row's size may be missing; if present it is once, few, many or a size class.

NA	NA	TRBV28	TRBJ2-6	CASSQTGSGANVLTF	TGTGCCAGCAGTCAAACAGGCTCTGGGGCCAACGTCCTGACTTTC
TRBD1	NA	TRBV3-1/TRBV3-2	TRBJ1-5	CASSQGRDREPYSNQPQHF	TGTGCCAGCAGCCAGGGCCGGGACAGGGAACCATATAGCAATCAGCCCCAGCATTTT
NA	NA	TRBV4-2	TRBJ1-6	CASSHPVRGSSAAGSPLHF	TGTGCCAGCAGCCATCCCGTAAGGGGATCGAGCGCAGCGGGGTCACCCCTCCACTTT
NA	NA	TRBV18	TRBJ2-3	CASSQRRGRADTQYF	TGTGCCAGCTCACAAAGGAGGGGGCGCGCAGATACGCAGTATTTT
NA	NA	TRBV7-9	TRBJ1-2	CASSPTGGSRLNYGYTF	TGTGCCAGCAGCCCGACGGGGGGAAGTAGGCTAAACTATGGCTACACCTTC
TRBD1	NA	TRBV3-1/TRBV3-2	TRBJ2-2	CASSQAGQEENGELFF	TGTGCCAGCAGCCAGGCGGGACAGGAAGAGAACGGGGAGCTGTTTTTT
TRBD1	once	TRBV6-5	TRBJ1-4	CASSYGPGQGNEKLFF	TGTGCCAGCAGTTATGGACCGGGACAGGGGAATGAAAAACTGTTTTTT
TRBD2	NA	TRBV19	TRBJ2-5	CASTRTSGRIGETQYF	TGTGCCAGTACACGGACTAGCGGGAGAATTGGGGAGACCCAGTACTTC
TRBD1	NA	TRBV4-2	TRBJ2-2	CASSPRGQGGTGELFF	TGTGCCAGCAGCCCTCGGGGACAGGGGGGCACCGGGGAGCTGTTTTTT
TRBD1	NA	TRBV4-3	TRBJ2-1	CASSHRDSNEQFF	TGCGCCAGCAGCCACCGGGACAGCAATGAGCAGTTCTTC
NA	NA	TRBV19	TRBJ2-2	CASSHPGAGELFF	TGTGCCAGTAGTCACCCAGGGGCCGGGGAGCTGTTTTTT
TRBD2	NA	TRBV10-1	TRBJ2-3	CASSELAGGPDTQYF	TGCGCCAGCAGTGAGCTAGCGGGAGGGCCAGATACGCAGTATTTT
NA	NA	TRBV12-3/TRBV12-4	TRBJ1-1	CASSLGDSQGAFF	TGTGCCAGCAGTTTAGGGGACTCCCAAGGAGCTTTCTTT
TRBD2	NA	TRBV6-1	TRBJ2-3	CASSEMRGGPHADTQYF	TGTGCCAGCAGTGAAATGCGGGGGGGACCCCACGCGGATACGCAGTATTTT
NA	NA	TRBV25-1	TRBJ2-1	CASSEGGQGSFLAQFF	TGTGCCAGCAGTGAAGGGGGGCAGGGTAGTTTTTTAGCGCAGTTCTTC
NA	NA	TRBV2	TRBJ2-2	CASTFDLITGELFF	TGTGCCAGCACCTTCGACTTGATCACCGGGGAGCTGTTTTTT
NA	NA	TRBV27	TRBJ2-7	CASSLGRKIAYEQYF	TGTGCCAGCAGTTTAGGCCGCAAGATCGCCTACGAGCAGTACTTC
NA	NA	TRBV28	TRBJ2-3	CASTETGRPDTQYF	TGTGCCAGCACGGAGACAGGGAGGCCAGATACGCAGTATTTT
NA	NA	TRBV21-1	TRBJ2-3	CASSPPTDTQYF	TGTGCCAGCAGCCCTCCAACAGATACGCAGTATTTT
TRBD1	NA	TRBV2	TRBJ1-6	CASGTGFNSPLHF	TGTGCCAGTGGGACAGGATTCAATTCACCCCTCCACTTT
NA	few	TRBV7-2	TRBJ1-4	CASSFTANEKLFF	TGTGCCAGCAGCTTTACAGCTAATGAAAAACTGTTTTTT
NA	NA	TRBV7-2	TRBJ1-4	CASSLERGNEKLFF	TGTGCCAGCAGCTTAGAACGGGGGAATGAAAAACTGTTTTTT
TRBD1	NA	TRBV6-6	TRBJ1-3	CASSRTGVQSPRGNTIYF	TGTGCCAGCAGTCGTACAGGGGTACAATCACCTCGGGGAAACACCATATATTTT
NA	NA	TRBV5-1	TRBJ2-3	CASSQTTSGTDTQYF	TGCGCCAGCAGCCAGACTACTTCGGGTACAGATACGCAGTATTTT
TRBD1	NA	TRBV6-6	TRBJ1-4	CASISQGQLNEKLFF	TGTGCCAGCATTAGTCAGGGACAGCTTAATGAAAAACTGTTTTTT
NA	NA	TRBV28	TRBJ1-2	CASSPGPVDAYGYTF	TGTGCCAGCAGCCCAGGGCCGGTGGACGCCTATGGCTACACCTTC
NA	once	TRBV21-1	TRBJ2-5	CASSTPGRLQETQYF	TGTGCCAGCAGCACTCCGGGACGGCTCCAAGAGACCCAGTACTTC
TRBD2	NA	TRBV5-4	TRBJ2-5	CASSAGTSGGRRETQYF	TGTGCCAGCAGCGCCGGGACTAGCGGGGGTAGGCGAGAGACCCAGTACTTC
TRBD2	few	TRBV20-1	TRBJ2-3	CSASRAGGLTDTQYF	TGCAGTGCTAGTAGGGCGGGGGGACTCACAGATACGCAGTATTTT